This TCR beta chain is from a study of B cell selection in AIRE deficiency. Study-wide points: Roughly 28% of healthy-shared Treg TCRbeta sequences appeared in patient Tconv cells. Shorter CDR3s marked shared Treg sequences, biased toward few non-templated insertions. Healthy donors alone shared 30% to 35% of roughly 4,000 Treg sequences; patients alone around 8.5%.

As processed by the authors: Pooled conventional T cells gave 95,000 to 120,000 patient and 130,000 to 150,000 donor TCRbeta sequences. The assay was immunoSEQ multiplex PCR, and TCRdb's table has in-frame clones only and misses some. Clone size and the V and J calls come from that table; the DNA yielded D and trimming. The sample carries about 25,000 clones, over 95% recorded once. Comments on this clone: Its cognate antigen is unknown.

The CDR3 is 15 residues long. With 2 bases clipped from V and 8 bases from J, the junction kept 7 bases outside the gene matches. CDR1 and CDR2 (germline): MGHRA, YSYEKL. Conventional CD4 T cells were sorted as CD4+CD127+ cells. Input material: CD4+CD127+ conventional T cells sorted from PBMCs. The receptor comes from a human donor in good health. V and J are TRBV4-1 and TRBJ2-1, with TRBD1 matching 9 bases. CDR3 sequence: CASSQPGQGFHEQFF. Written as DNA, the CDR3 is TGCGCCAGCAGCCAACCGGGACAGGGTTTTCATGAGCAGTTCTTC.